This T cell receptor (beta chain) was retrieved from a study of cytomegalovirus exposure and HLA in healthy donors. Study-level information: According to later analysis, the same platform produced the approximately 130 validation and several hundred first-cohort repertoires. General study results and limits: Specificity of a few CMV-associated chains for CMV antigens was verified in vitro. Both high specificity and high sensitivity reportedly marked the classifier's diagnosis of cytomegalovirus status.

The table came from immunoSEQ multiplex PCR; TCRdb's copy has only in-frame clones and leaves some out. Among about 360,000 clones listed, just over 85% were seen once. Trimming removed 0 bases from V and 1 base from J, with 16 bases in between. The CDR3 is made up of 18 amino acids. Germline V gene lookup returns CDR1 WSHSY and CDR2 SAAADI. In the case of this clone: What it binds is unknown.

The TCR was taken from a woman aged 18-30 years in good health and CMV-seronegative. This chain links TRBV10-2 with TRBJ1-5; a weak D match, TRBD1 (5 bases). The material sequenced was PBMCs. The CDR3 protein is CASSESGHRGVSNQPQHF. The CDR3 DNA sequence: TGCGCCAGCAGTGAGTCGGGGCACCGTGGAGTAAGCAATCAGCCCCAGCATTTT.